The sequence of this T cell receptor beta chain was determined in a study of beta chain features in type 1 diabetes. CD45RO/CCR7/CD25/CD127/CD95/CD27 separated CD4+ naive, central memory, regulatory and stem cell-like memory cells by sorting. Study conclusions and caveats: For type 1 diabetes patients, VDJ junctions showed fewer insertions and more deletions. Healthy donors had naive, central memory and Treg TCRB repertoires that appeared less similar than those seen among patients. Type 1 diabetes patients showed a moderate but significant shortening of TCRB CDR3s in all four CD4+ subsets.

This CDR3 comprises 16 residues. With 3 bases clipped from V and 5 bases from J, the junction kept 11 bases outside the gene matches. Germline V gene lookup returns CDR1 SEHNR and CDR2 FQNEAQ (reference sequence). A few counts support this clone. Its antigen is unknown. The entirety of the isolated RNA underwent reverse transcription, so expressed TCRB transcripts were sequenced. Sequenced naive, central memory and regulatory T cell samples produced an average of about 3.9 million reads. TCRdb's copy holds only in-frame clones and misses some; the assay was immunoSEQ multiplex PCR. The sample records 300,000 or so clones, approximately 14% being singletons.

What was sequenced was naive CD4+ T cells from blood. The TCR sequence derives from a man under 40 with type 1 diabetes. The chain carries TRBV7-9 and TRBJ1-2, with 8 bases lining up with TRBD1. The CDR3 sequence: CASSLGGQGGLYGYTF. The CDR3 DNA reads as TGTGCCAGCAGCTTGGGAGGACAGGGAGGCTTGTATGGCTACACCTTC.